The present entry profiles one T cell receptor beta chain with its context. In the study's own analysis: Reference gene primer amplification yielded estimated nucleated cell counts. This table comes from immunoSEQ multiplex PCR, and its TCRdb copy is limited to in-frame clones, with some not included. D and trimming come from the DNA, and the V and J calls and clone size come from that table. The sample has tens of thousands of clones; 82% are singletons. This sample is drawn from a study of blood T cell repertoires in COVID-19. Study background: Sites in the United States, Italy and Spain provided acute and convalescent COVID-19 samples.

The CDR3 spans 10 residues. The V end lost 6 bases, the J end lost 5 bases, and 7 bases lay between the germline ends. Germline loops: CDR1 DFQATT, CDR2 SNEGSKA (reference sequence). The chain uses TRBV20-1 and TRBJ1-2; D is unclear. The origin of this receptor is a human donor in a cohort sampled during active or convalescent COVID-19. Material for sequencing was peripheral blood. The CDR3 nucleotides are TGCAGTGCCATGGCTTATGGCTACACCTTC. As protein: CSAMAYGYTF.